Shown below are 14 T cell receptor beta chains from a single sample sequenced in a study of T-cell reconstitution after alpha-beta-depleted transplantation in children. Preparation of the TCRbeta library used unique molecular identifiers. One entry per CDR3 protein, called by TCRdb with MiXCR from the PCR reads. The sample holds over 450,000 distinct CDR3 sequences; about 10% are singletons and the top ten take roughly 2.1%. The starting material was PBMCs, obtained before TCRalphabeta/CD19-depleted stem cell transplant. These TCRs come from a child aged 2-15 years with inherited bone marrow failure, due to receive a stem cell transplant.

This clonotype was seen a handful of times. The junction shows a germline mismatch at one end, possibly a read error. The chain has TRBV19 and TRBJ2-3; tentatively, D is TRBD2 (5 bases). The CDR3 extends over 14 amino acids. Germline V gene sequence: CDR1 LNHDA, CDR2 SQIVND (reference sequence). This CDR3 reads CASSPGRLTDTQCF. CDR3 nucleotide sequence: TGTGCCAGTAGTCCGGGAAGACTCACAGATACGCAGTGTTTT. The full variable domain, completed using reference TRBV19 and TRBJ2-3, is DGGITQSPKYLFRKEGQNVTLSCEQNLNHDAMYWYRQDPGQGLRLIYYSQIVNDFQKGDIAEGYSVSREKKESFPLTVTSAQKNPTAFYLCASSPGRLTDTQCFGPGTRLTVL.

This clonotype was seen at least ten times. V and J are TRBV4-3 and TRBJ2-1, with D possibly TRBD2 on 6 matching bases. Germline CDR1 LGHNA, CDR2 YSLEER. The CDR3 is made up of 17 amino acids. V lost 5 bases and J 2 bases, leaving 19 bases between the germline ends. The DNA of the CDR3 is TGCGCCAGCAGCATGGGTAGGGTGAGCGGGCCCTACAATGAGCAGTTCTTC. Its translation is CASSMGRVSGPYNEQFF.

This clonotype was counted many times. This chain links TRBV3-1 with TRBJ1-5; D is unresolved. CDR3 length: 16 residues. The germline CDR1 and CDR2 sequences are LGHDT and YNNKEL (reference sequence). The V gene lost 2 bases and the J gene lost 0 bases, with 11 bases spanning the gap. The CDR3 DNA is TGTGCCAGCAGCCAACTAGGGCCTTATAGCAATCAGCCCCAGCATTTT. Translation gives CASSQLGPYSNQPQHF.

This chain links TRBV28 with TRBJ2-7; D ambiguous. Per germline, CDR1 MDHEN and CDR2 SYDVKM. The CDR3 extends over 11 amino acids. Trimming took 7 bases from V and 3 from J, leaving 7 bases between them. The CDR3 loop reads CASNDRYEQYF. The DNA for the CDR3 is TGTGCCAGCAACGACCGCTACGAGCAGTACTTC.

The J gene is TRBJ2-1, the V gene TRBV10-2, with 11 positions matching TRBD1. J lost 8 bases, V lost 7 bases, and 7 bases had no gene match. This CDR3 comprises 14 residues. Germline lookup yields CDR1 WSHSY and CDR2 SAAADI. CDR3 amino acids: CASIRDRGLDEQFF. The DNA of the CDR3 is TGCGCCAGCATCCGGGACAGGGGGTTGGATGAGCAGTTCTTC.

The chain is built from TRBV28 and TRBJ1-1, with a tentative D call TRBD1 (6 bases). This CDR3 has 13 amino acids. V was pared by 10 bases and J by 3 bases, with 15 bases between. Germline V gene lookup returns CDR1 MDHEN and CDR2 SYDVKM. CDR3 sequence (DNA): TGTGCCACCCGACCCGGACAGCACACTGAAGCTTTCTTT. Translated: CATRPGQHTEAFF. Full variable domain (rest looked up from reference TRBV28 and TRBJ1-1): DVKVTQSSRYLVKRTGEKVFLECVQDMDHENMFWYRQDPGLGLRLIYFSYDVKMKEKGDIPEGYSVSREKKERFSLILESASTNQTSMYLCATRPGQHTEAFFGQGTRLTVV.

This clonotype has ten or more counts. The J gene is TRBJ1-2, the V gene TRBV7-2; the D is unclear. The germline gives CDR1 SGHTA, CDR2 FQGNSA. The V end lost 1 base, the J end lost 6 bases, and 15 bases lay between the germline ends. CDR3 length: 15 amino acids. Here the CDR3 DNA reads TGTGCCAGCAGCTTAGGTCTGAGCAGGATCAATGGCTACACCTTC. Residues: CASSLGLSRINGYTF.

J is TRBJ2-7 and V is TRBV7-6; 10 nucleotides match TRBD2. Germline CDR1 and CDR2: SGHVS and FNYEAQ. The CDR3 is 15 residues long. Losses at the gene ends were 5 bases for V and 3 bases for J; bases not matched to a gene: 7. For the CDR3, the DNA is TGTGCCAGCAGCCCTCTAGCGGGAGTTCACTACGAGCAGTACTTC. It encodes CASSPLAGVHYEQYF.

The rearrangement links TRBV20-1 to TRBJ2-5; no clear D gene. There are 11 residues in the CDR3. V gave up 8 bases and J gave up 4 bases, with 11 bases separating them. From germline, CDR1 is DFQATT and CDR2 SNEGSKA (reference sequence). The CDR3 DNA reads as TGCAGTCCTTGCCGGGTAGAGACCCAGTACTTC. This translates into CSPCRVETQYF.

CDR3 residues: CASSLYPGTSGYNEQFF. The DNA for the CDR3 is TGTGCCAGCAGTTTATACCCCGGGACTAGCGGCTACAATGAGCAGTTCTTC. This chain joins TRBV27 and TRBJ2-1; 11 bases match TRBD2. This CDR3 comprises 17 residues. CDR1 is MNHEY, CDR2 SMNVEV, per germline (reference sequence). Unmatched junction bases numbered 5, after V lost 1 base and J lost 3 bases.

This clonotype occurred a few times. The chain combines TRBV4-3 with TRBJ1-4, with D possibly TRBD1 on 5 matching bases. The CDR3 spans 17 residues. The V end lost 0 bases, the J end lost 0 bases, and 11 bases lay between the germline ends. Germline CDR1 and CDR2: LGHNA and YSLEER. The CDR3 DNA is TGCGCCAGCAGCCAAGACGGGGGTATCTCAACTAATGAAAAACTGTTTTTT. It translates to CASSQDGGISTNEKLFF.

The chain combines TRBV4-2 with TRBJ2-5, with 9 bases aligning to TRBD2. The CDR3 sequence is 15 residues long. CDR1 and CDR2 from the germline V gene are LGHNA and YNFKEQ. Trimming at V came to 2 bases and at J to 6 bases, leaving 7 bases not matched to a gene. CDR3 sequence reads: CASSQRREGGKTQYF. As DNA, the CDR3 is TGTGCCAGCAGCCAAAGGCGGGAGGGGGGGAAGACCCAGTACTTC.

The rearrangement joins TRBV10-3 to TRBJ2-2, with 10 bases fitting TRBD1. Trimming took 6 bases from V and 6 from J; bases not matched to a gene: 7. Germline CDR1 is ENHRY and CDR2 is SYGVKD. This CDR3 has 15 amino acids. For the CDR3, the DNA is TGTGCCATCAGAACCGGGACAGGGGACTCCGGGGAGCTGTTTTTT. Its protein product is CAIRTGTGDSGELFF.

As to this clonotype: This clone may be a read error of a much larger clone one base away. The chain is built from TRBV27 and TRBJ2-7; D possibly corresponds to TRBD1 (6 bases). The germline CDR1 and CDR2 sequences are MNHEY and SMNVEV (reference sequence). The CDR3 has 14 amino acids. V dropped 2 bases and J dropped 5 bases, with 13 bases sitting between them. The CDR3 protein is CASSLKGESHEQYF. The CDR3 DNA reads TGTGCCAGCAGTTTAAAGGGGGAGTCCCACGAGCAGTACTTC.